The source of this TCR beta chain is a study of T cells after yellow fever vaccination. Study overall: Fractions low in cell number were prepared with SMART-Seq v4 Ultra Low Input. Study results and caveats: The study re-detected most primary-vaccination clones after the booster (about 96% CD4, 80% to 90% CD8). Repertoires sorted by FACS could include abundant clonotypes that are contaminants from the bulk population.

In regard to this clonotype: Its target is not known.

The ends were cut back, 1 base at V and 5 bases at J, with 20 bases in the middle. The length of the CDR3 is 17 residues. Germline V gives CDR1 SGHVS, CDR2 FNYEAQ. TCRdb used MiXCR to reprocess the 5' RACE reads, holding one entry per CDR3 protein. The repertoire holds approximately 170,000 distinct CDR3 sequences, approximately 9.9% seen once, with about 38% in the top ten. The sequence came from a man between 18 and 29 years old who received the YFV17D yellow fever vaccine. The input for sequencing was CD8+ T cells sorted from PBMCs, taken 15 days after the yellow fever booster vaccination. The chain joins TRBV7-6 to TRBJ1-1; the D gene is possibly TRBD1 (6 bases). CDR3 in DNA: TGTGCCAGCAGCTTAGGTTCCGGGGGCGCTTATTTAACTGAAGCTTTCTTT. Translating gives CASSLGSGGAYLTEAFF. Full variable domain (rest looked up from reference TRBV7-6 and TRBJ1-1): GAGVSQSPRYKVTKRGQDVALRCDPISGHVSLYWYRQALGQGPEFLTYFNYEAQQDKSGLPNDRFSAERPEGSISTLTIQRTEQRDSAMYRCASSLGSGGAYLTEAFFGQGTRLTVV.